The 4 T cell receptor beta chains presented below share a single source sample, sequenced in a study of shared clonotypes between healthy human individuals (TCRdb year 2020). The protocol used for the library was the immunoSEQ multiplex PCR assay. In its TCRdb copy, this immuneACCESS table keeps in-frame sequences only and misses some clones. Where compared with another copy, unresolved V genes explain less than half of these, and the others have no known cause. In all, the sample holds a few million clones, and nearly 97% of those were seen once. The ten largest clones represent 0.1% to 0.15% of the sample. The material sequenced was naive CD4+ T cells sorted from blood. The sample's cell subset or site label is to be understood as: CD45RA+ positively selected. The receptors originated from a man between 18 and 29 years old in good health.

This chain links TRBV5-6 with TRBJ1-3, with D tentatively TRBD1 (6 bases). This CDR3 is built from 15 residues. V lost 2 bases and J 0 bases, leaving 9 bases between the germline ends. Germline CDR1 and CDR2: SGHDT and YYEEEE. The CDR3 sequence is CASSLKQGSGNTIYF. CDR3 sequence (DNA): TGTGCCAGCAGCTTAAAACAGGGCTCTGGAAACACCATATATTTT.

This clone was counted once. The chain combines TRBV5-4 with TRBJ1-1; 7 bases match TRBD1. Germline values: CDR1 SGHNT, CDR2 YYREEE (reference sequence). V shed 2 bases, J shed 4 bases, and the junction held 5 bases outside the gene matches. The CDR3 length is 14 residues. CDR3 loop: CASSFGQGGTEAFF. CDR3 bases: TGTGCCAGCAGCTTTGGGCAGGGGGGCACTGAAGCTTTCTTT.

The chain couples TRBV7-8 to TRBJ1-3, with unresolved D. The V end was cut by 5 bases, the J end by 0 bases, with 8 bases between. Germline CDR1 SGHVS, CDR2 FQNEAQ. The CDR3 is made up of 14 amino acids. The CDR3 bases are TGTGCCAGCAGCAGGAAAAGCTCTGGAAACACCATATATTTT. Its translation: CASSRKSSGNTIYF.

In regard to this clone: A junction boundary mismatches the germline segment, possibly from a read error. The gene calls are TRBV27 and TRBJ1-2; no clear D. Looked up from germline, CDR1 is MNHEY and CDR2 is SMNVEV (reference sequence). The CDR3 runs to 14 residues. DNA for the CDR3: TGTGCCAGCAGCCGGCCACCAGGAAACTCTGGCTACACCTTC. This sequence encodes CASSRPPGNSGYTF.